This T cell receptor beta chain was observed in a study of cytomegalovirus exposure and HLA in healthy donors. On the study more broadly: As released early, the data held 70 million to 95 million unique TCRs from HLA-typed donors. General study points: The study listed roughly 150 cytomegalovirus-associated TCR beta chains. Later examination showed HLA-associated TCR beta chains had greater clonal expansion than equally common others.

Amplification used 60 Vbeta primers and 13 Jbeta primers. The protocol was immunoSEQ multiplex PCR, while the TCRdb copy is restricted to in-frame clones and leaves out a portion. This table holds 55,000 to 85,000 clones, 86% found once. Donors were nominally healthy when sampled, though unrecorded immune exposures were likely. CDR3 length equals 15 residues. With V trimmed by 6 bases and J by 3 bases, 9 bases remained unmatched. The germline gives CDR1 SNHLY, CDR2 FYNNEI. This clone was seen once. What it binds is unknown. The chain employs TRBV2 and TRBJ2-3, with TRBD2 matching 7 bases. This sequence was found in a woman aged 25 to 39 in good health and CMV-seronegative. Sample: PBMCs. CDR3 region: CASSWTSVTTDTQYF. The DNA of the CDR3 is TGTGCCAGCAGCTGGACTAGTGTCACTACAGATACGCAGTATTTT.